A selection of T cell receptor beta chains follows, all from one sample in a study of cytomegalovirus exposure and HLA in healthy donors. The protocol was immunoSEQ multiplex PCR, while the TCRdb copy is restricted to in-frame clones and leaves out a portion. The table lists 30,000 to 35,000 clones. The sample comprised PBMCs. All receptors derive from a woman aged 40-49 years in good health and CMV-seropositive. Both conserved end residues are part of each CDR3. The order of the fields is D gene, J gene, V gene, CDR3 DNA, CDR3 protein. A D gene is named only where the DNA matches it firmly.

D gene: -; J gene: TRBJ1-2; V gene: TRBV28; CDR3 DNA: TGTGCCAGCAGGACTCCGGGACATCCTAACTATGGCTACACCTTC; CDR3 protein: CASRTPGHPNYGYTF
D gene: TRBD2; J gene: TRBJ2-1; V gene: TRBV29-1; CDR3 DNA: TGCAGCGTTGAGGCCACCGGGACTAGGGGCAATGAGCAGTTCTTC; CDR3 protein: CSVEATGTRGNEQFF
D gene: TRBD1; J gene: TRBJ2-4; V gene: TRBV18; CDR3 DNA: TGTGCCAGCTCACGGAATATAGGACAGGGGGCGAGGAACATTCAGTACTTC; CDR3 protein: CASSRNIGQGARNIQYF
D gene: -; J gene: TRBJ2-3; V gene: TRBV4-1; CDR3 DNA: TGCGCCAGCAGCCAAGAGGTACGACTAGGCCCATCAGATACGCAGTATTTT; CDR3 protein: CASSQEVRLGPSDTQYF
D gene: TRBD2; J gene: TRBJ2-1; V gene: TRBV6-5; CDR3 DNA: TGTGCCAGCATCCCCGGACTAGGCGATAATGAGCAGTTCTTC; CDR3 protein: CASIPGLGDNEQFF
D gene: TRBD1; J gene: TRBJ2-7; V gene: TRBV10-2; CDR3 DNA: TGCGCCAGCAGTGAGACGCTTCGCAGGGGGCTATTCCGGGCCTACGAGCAGTACTTC; CDR3 protein: CASSETLRRGLFRAYEQYF
D gene: TRBD2; J gene: TRBJ2-7; V gene: TRBV5-1; CDR3 DNA: TGCGCCAGCAGCCGTGGGGTAGCGGGAGAGGGTTACGAGCAGTACTTC; CDR3 protein: CASSRGVAGEGYEQYF
D gene: TRBD2; J gene: TRBJ2-3; V gene: TRBV5-8; CDR3 DNA: TGTGCCAGCAGCTTATTGAGCGGGAGTCCCACAGATACGCAGTATTTT; CDR3 protein: CASSLLSGSPTDTQYF
D gene: TRBD1; J gene: TRBJ1-2; V gene: TRBV6-5; CDR3 DNA: TGTGCCAGCAGTTACTCCCAGGGGGTCGGCTACACCTTC; CDR3 protein: CASSYSQGVGYTF
D gene: -; J gene: TRBJ2-6; V gene: TRBV28; CDR3 DNA: TGTGCCAGCAGTTTATGGGAGGGGACTGGGGCCAACGTCCTGACTTTC; CDR3 protein: CASSLWEGTGANVLTF
D gene: -; J gene: TRBJ1-2; V gene: TRBV27; CDR3 DNA: TGTGCCAGCAGTTTGTGGGGCCCAGGGGAGGGCTACACCTTC; CDR3 protein: CASSLWGPGEGYTF
D gene: TRBD2; J gene: TRBJ2-7; V gene: TRBV6-5; CDR3 DNA: TGTGCCAGCAGTTATGCCTCGACTAGCGCGGCCTACGAGCAGTACTTC; CDR3 protein: CASSYASTSAAYEQYF
D gene: -; J gene: TRBJ1-5; V gene: TRBV5-1; CDR3 DNA: TGCGCCAGCAGGTTTGACAGTAATAGCAATCAGCCCCAGCATTTT; CDR3 protein: CASRFDSNSNQPQHF
D gene: -; J gene: TRBJ2-1; V gene: TRBV25-1; CDR3 DNA: TGTGCCAGCAGTGAGGAGAAAGGCTACAATGAGCAGTTCTTC; CDR3 protein: CASSEEKGYNEQFF
D gene: TRBD1; J gene: TRBJ1-1; V gene: TRBV5-5; CDR3 DNA: TGTGCCAGCAGCGGGACAGCAATGAACACTGAAGCTTTCTTT; CDR3 protein: CASSGTAMNTEAFF